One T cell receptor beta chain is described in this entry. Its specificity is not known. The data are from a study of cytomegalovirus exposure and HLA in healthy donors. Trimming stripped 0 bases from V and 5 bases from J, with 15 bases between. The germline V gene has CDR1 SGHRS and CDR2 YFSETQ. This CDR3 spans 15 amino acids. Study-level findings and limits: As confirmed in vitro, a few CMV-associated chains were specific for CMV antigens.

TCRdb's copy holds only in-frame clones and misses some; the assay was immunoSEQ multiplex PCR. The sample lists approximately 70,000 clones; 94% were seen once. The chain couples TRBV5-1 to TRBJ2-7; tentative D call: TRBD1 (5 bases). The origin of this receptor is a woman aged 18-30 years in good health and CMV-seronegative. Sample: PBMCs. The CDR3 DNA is TGCGCCAGCAGCTTGGTGGCCAGGGTTTTCGACGAGCAGTACTTC. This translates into CASSLVARVFDEQYF.